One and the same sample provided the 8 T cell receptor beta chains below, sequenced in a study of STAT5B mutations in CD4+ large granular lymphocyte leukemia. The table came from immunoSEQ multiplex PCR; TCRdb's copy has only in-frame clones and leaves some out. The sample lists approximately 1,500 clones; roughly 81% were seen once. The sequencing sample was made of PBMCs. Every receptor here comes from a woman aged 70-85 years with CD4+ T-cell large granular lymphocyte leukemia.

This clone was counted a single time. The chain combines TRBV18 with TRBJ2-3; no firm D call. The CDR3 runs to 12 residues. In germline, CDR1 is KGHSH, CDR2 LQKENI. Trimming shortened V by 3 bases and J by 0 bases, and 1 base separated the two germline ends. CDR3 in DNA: TGTGCCAGCTCACCTAGCACAGATACGCAGTATTTT. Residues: CASSPSTDTQYF.

CDR3 nucleotides: TGTGCCAGCAGCTTAGGAGGGGCGGCTTTCTTT. Translated: CASSLGGAAFF. The V gene is TRBV11-2, the J gene TRBJ1-1; possibly TRBD1 for D (5 bases). This CDR3 has 11 amino acids. The V end lost 1 base, the J end lost 11 bases, and 8 bases lay between the germline ends. Germline V gene lookup returns CDR1 SGHAT and CDR2 FQNNGV.

The CDR3 DNA is TGTGCCAGCAGCTTAGGGGTTAGCGGGGCTGCGGTAGATACGCAGTATTTT. It encodes CASSLGVSGAAVDTQYF. V is TRBV7-3 and J is TRBJ2-3, with 8 bases matching TRBD2. Germline-derived CDR1 and CDR2 are SGHTA and FQGTGA. Germline trimming cut 2 bases from V and 5 bases from J; bases unmatched to any gene: 12. The CDR3 runs to 17 residues.

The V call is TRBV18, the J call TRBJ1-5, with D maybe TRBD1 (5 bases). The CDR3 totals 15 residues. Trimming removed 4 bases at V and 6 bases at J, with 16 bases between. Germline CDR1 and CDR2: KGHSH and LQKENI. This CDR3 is CASSLKIGAGQPQHF. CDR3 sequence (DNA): TGTGCCAGCTCACTAAAGATTGGGGCGGGTCAGCCCCAGCATTTT. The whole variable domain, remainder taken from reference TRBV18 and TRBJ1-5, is NAGVMQNPRHLVRRRGQEARLRCSPMKGHSHVYWYRQLPEEGLKFMVYLQKENIIDESGMPKERFSAEFPKEGPSILRIQQVVRGDSAAYFCASSLKIGAGQPQHFGDGTRLSIL.

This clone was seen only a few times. This chain's CDR3 is CAISSQEEPNTEAFF. DNA for the CDR3: TGTGCCATCAGTTCCCAGGAGGAGCCGAACACTGAAGCTTTCTTT. The rearrangement uses TRBV10-3 and TRBJ1-1, with unresolved D. Germline CDR1 is ENHRY and CDR2 is SYGVKD. This CDR3 comprises 15 residues. The V end lost 5 bases, the J end lost 1 base, and 14 bases lay between the germline ends.

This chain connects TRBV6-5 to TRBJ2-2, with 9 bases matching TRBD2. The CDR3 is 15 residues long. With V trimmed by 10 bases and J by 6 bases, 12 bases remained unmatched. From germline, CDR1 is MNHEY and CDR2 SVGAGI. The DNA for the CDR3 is TGTGCCACCAACGGGGCGGGAGGGCCCCCCGGGGAGCTGTTTTTT. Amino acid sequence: CATNGAGGPPGELFF.

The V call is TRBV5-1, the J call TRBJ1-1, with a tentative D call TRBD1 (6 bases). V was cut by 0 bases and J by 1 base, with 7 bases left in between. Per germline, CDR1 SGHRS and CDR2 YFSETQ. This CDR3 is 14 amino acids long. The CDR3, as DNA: TGCGCCAGCAGCTTGGTACAGGGGAACACTGAAGCTTTCTTT. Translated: CASSLVQGNTEAFF.

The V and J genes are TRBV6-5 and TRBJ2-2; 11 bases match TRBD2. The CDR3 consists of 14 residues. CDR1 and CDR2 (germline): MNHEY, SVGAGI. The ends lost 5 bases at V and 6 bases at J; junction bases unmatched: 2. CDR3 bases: TGTGCCAGCAGTGGACTAGCGGGTCCCGGGGAGCTGTTTTTT. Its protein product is CASSGLAGPGELFF.